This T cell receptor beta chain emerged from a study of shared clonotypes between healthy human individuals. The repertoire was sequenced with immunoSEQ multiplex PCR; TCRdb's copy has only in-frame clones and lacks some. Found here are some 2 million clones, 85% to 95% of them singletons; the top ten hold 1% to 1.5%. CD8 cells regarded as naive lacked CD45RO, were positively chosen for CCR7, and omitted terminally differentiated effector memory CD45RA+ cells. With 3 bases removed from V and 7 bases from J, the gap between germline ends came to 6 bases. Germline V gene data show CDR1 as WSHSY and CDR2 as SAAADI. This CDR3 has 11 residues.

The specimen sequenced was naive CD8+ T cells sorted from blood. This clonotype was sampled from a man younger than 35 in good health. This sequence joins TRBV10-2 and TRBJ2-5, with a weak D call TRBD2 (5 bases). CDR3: CASSESGTQYF. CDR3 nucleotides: TGCGCCAGCAGTGAAAGCGGGACCCAGTACTTC.